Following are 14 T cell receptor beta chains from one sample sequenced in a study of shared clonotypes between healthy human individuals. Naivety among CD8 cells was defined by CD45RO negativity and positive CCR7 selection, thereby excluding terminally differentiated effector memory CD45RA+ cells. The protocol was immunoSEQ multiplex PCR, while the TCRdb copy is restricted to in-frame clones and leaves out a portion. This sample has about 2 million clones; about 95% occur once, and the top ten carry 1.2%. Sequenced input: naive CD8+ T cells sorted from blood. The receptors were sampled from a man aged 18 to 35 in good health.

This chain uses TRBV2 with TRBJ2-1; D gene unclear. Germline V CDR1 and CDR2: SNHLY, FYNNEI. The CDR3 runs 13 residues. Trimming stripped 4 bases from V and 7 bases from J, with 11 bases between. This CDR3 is CASSGPFVNEQFF. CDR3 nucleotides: TGTGCCAGCAGTGGTCCCTTTGTAAATGAGCAGTTCTTC.

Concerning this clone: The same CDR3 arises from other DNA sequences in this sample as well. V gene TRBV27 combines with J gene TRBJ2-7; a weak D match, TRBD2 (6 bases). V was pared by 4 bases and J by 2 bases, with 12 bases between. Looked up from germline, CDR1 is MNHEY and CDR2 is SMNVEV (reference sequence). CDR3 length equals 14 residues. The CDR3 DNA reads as TGTGCCAGCAGTTCGACCGGGACTCCCTACGAGCAGTACTTC. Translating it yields CASSSTGTPYEQYF.

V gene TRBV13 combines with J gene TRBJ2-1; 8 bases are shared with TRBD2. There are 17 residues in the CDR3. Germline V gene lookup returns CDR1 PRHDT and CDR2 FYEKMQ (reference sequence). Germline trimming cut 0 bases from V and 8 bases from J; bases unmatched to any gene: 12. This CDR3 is CASSLGVFSGAGDEQFF. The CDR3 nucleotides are TGTGCCAGCAGCTTAGGAGTCTTTAGCGGGGCCGGGGATGAGCAGTTCTTC. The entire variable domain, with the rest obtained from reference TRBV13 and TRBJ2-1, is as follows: AAGVIQSPRHLIKEKRETATLKCYPIPRHDTVYWYQQGPGQDPQFLISFYEKMQSDKGSIPDRFSAQQFSDYHSELNMSSLELGDSALYFCASSLGVFSGAGDEQFFGPGTRLTVL.

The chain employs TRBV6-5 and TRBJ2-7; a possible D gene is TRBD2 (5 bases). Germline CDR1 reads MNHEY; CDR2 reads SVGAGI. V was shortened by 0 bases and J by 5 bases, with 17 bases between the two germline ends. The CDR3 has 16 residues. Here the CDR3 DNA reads TGTGCCAGCAGTTACTCGAGGGCCCTTCTCCCCCACGAGCAGTACTTC. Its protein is CASSYSRALLPHEQYF.

In DNA form, the CDR3 reads TGTGCCAGCAGTGAAGAAGGGGGGACATTTCCAGCCTACGAGCAGTACTTC. Translated, it gives CASSEEGGTFPAYEQYF. This rearrangement joins TRBV2 to TRBJ2-7; either TRBD1 or TRBD2 may fit D (6 bases each). Germline lookup yields CDR1 SNHLY and CDR2 FYNNEI. CDR3 length equals 17 residues. Between the trimmed V and J ends, which lost 1 base and 2 bases, there was a span of 18 bases.

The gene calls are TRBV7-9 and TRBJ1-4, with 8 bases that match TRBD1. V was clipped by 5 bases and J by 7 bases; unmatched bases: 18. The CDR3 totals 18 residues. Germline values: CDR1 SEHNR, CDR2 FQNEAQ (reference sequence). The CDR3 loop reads CASSPSPGTGLIGEKLFF. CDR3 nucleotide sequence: TGTGCCAGCAGCCCATCCCCCGGGACAGGATTGATTGGTGAAAAACTGTTTTTT.

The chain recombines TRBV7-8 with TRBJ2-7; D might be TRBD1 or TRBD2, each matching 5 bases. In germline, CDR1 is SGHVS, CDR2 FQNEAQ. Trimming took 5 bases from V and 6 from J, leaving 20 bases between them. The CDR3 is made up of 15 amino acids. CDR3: CASSPLTGLPGEQYF. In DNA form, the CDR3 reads TGTGCCAGCAGCCCCCTGACGGGGCTCCCGGGCGAGCAGTACTTC.

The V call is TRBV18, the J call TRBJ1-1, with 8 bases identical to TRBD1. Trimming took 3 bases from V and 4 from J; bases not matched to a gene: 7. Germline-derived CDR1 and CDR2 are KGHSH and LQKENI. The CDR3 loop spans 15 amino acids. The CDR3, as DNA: TGTGCCAGCTCACCTGGAACAGGGGGGGGCACTGAAGCTTTCTTT. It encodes CASSPGTGGGTEAFF. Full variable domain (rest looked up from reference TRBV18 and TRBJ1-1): NAGVMQNPRHLVRRRGQEARLRCSPMKGHSHVYWYRQLPEEGLKFMVYLQKENIIDESGMPKERFSAEFPKEGPSILRIQQVVRGDSAAYFCASSPGTGGGTEAFFGQGTRLTVV.

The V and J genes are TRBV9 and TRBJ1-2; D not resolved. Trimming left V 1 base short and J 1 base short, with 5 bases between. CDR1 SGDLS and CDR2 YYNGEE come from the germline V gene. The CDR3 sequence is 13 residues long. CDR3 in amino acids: CASSVLHNYGYTF. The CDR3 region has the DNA TGTGCCAGCAGCGTACTACATAACTATGGCTACACCTTC.

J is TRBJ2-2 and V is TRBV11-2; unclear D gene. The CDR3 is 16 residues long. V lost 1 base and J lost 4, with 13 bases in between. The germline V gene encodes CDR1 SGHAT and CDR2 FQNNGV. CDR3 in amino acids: CASSLGAGWGTGELFF. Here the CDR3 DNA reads TGTGCCAGCAGCTTAGGGGCAGGCTGGGGCACCGGGGAGCTGTTTTTT.

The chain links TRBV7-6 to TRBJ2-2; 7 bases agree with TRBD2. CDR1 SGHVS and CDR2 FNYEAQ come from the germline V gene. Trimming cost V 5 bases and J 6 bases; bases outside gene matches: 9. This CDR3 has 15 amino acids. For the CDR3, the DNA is TGTGCCAGCAGCCCAGGACTAGTATCGCCCGGGGAGCTGTTTTTT. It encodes CASSPGLVSPGELFF.

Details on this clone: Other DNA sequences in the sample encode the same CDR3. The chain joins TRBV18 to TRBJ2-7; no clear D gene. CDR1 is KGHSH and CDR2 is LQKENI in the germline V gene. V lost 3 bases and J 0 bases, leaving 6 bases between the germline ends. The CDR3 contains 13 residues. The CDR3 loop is CASSPSSSYEQYF. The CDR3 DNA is TGTGCCAGCTCACCTTCGAGCTCCTACGAGCAGTACTTC.

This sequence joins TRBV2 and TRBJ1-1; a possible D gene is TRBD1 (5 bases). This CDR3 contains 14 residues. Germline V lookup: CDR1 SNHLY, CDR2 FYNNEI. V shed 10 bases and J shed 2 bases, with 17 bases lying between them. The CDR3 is CANRPGPYNTEAFF. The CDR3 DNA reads TGTGCCAACAGACCGGGACCTTACAACACTGAAGCTTTCTTT.

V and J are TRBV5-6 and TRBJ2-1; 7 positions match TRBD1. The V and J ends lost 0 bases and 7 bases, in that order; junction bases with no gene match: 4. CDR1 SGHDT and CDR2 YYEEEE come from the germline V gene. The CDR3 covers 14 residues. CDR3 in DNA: TGTGCCAGCAGCTTGGACACAGGGGAGAATGAGCAGTTCTTC. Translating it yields CASSLDTGENEQFF.